Listed below are T cell receptor beta chains from one sample, sequenced in a study of blood T cell repertoires in COVID-19. Profiled with immunoSEQ multiplex PCR; TCRdb holds only in-frame clones, not every one. The data show around 37,000 clones, under 90% seen once. The sequenced sample consisted of peripheral blood. Source of these receptors: a man in his sixties with COVID-19, enrolled during active disease. Both conserved end residues are trimmed from each CDR3. Each record gives: V gene, clone size, J gene, CDR3 protein. For some rows the clone size is stated as once, few or many, or as a class when expanded; others skip it.

>TRBV19|NA|TRBJ2-7
ASSARQDSYEQY
>TRBV2|NA|TRBJ2-1
ASSVQAAPF
>TRBV14|NA|TRBJ1-1
ASSQDIGGYNTEAF
>TRBV5-1|once|TRBJ2-1
ASSSQETNNEQF
>TRBV4-2|once|TRBJ2-1
ASSRQGDGYNEQF
>TRBV19|once|TRBJ2-7
ASSGQGARYEQY
>TRBV9|NA|TRBJ1-3
ASSGGSSGNTIY
>TRBV19|NA|TRBJ2-7
ASSTGRGSYEQY
>TRBV19|NA|TRBJ1-2
ASNYRVGYGYT
>TRBV28|few|TRBJ1-6
ASTTHRGSPLH
>TRBV5-1|NA|TRBJ2-1
ASTEGAGGSYNEQF
>TRBV7-8|NA|TRBJ2-7
ASSPRTGFYEQY
>TRBV6-2/TRBV6-3|few|TRBJ1-5
ASSYSTGTGFNQPQH
>TRBV2|NA|TRBJ1-2
ASSGQGARGYT
>TRBV27|few|TRBJ1-6
ASSLRPGGNNSPLH
>TRBV10-3|NA|TRBJ2-1
AISESIRDNEQF
>TRBV2|NA|TRBJ1-1
ASSEGALAAF
>TRBV14|few|TRBJ1-2
ASSQAALTGYGGGYT
>TRBV7-2|NA|TRBJ2-1
ASSLFDEQF
>TRBV5-4|NA|TRBJ1-3
ASSSGTTGNTIY
>TRBV4-3|NA|TRBJ2-3
ASRRGGSSTDTQY
>TRBV11-2|NA|TRBJ1-1
ASSLDPGSNTEAF
>TRBV18|NA|TRBJ2-5
ASSPRQETQY
>TRBV18|NA|TRBJ2-1
ASSPPGLSSYNEQF
>TRBV28|once|TRBJ2-1
ASRRTSGGYNEQF
>TRBV19|NA|TRBJ1-1
ASSIERGQGEAF
>TRBV28|NA|TRBJ1-3
ASSLGRGVVGNTIY
>TRBV27|NA|TRBJ2-7
ASSLTDRASYEQY
>TRBV28|NA|TRBJ2-4
ASSPLLGGTAKNIQY
>TRBV28|NA|TRBJ2-3
ASSRGLPQDTQY
>TRBV27|medium-sized|TRBJ1-1
ASSPLGGSGPLEAF
>TRBV12-2|few|TRBJ2-2
ASRVRVNGELF
>TRBV20-1|NA|TRBJ1-2
SASLRASGYT
>TRBV7-2|NA|TRBJ2-7
ASSLDRGPEQY
>TRBV18|NA|TRBJ2-3
ASSTVGGTTDTQY
>TRBV5-1|NA|TRBJ2-1
ASSFMSISYNEQF
>TRBV11-2|once|TRBJ2-2
ASKLAGYTGELF
>TRBV30|few|TRBJ1-3
ASSDRGRGTIY